These 20 T cell receptor beta chains came from one sample sequenced in a study of cytomegalovirus exposure and HLA in healthy donors. The PCR employed 60 Vbeta primers together with 13 Jbeta primers. Libraries were prepared by immunoSEQ multiplex PCR; TCRdb keeps only in-frame clonotypes and omits some of them. Of just under 95,000 clones listed, over 70% are singletons. The sequencing sample was made of PBMCs. All receptors derive from a girl under 10 years old in good health and CMV-seropositive.

The chain combines TRBV10-3 with TRBJ2-2, with a possible D match to TRBD1 (6 bases). The CDR3 spans 17 residues. The germline CDR1 and CDR2 sequences are ENHRY and SYGVKD. Between the trimmed V and J ends, which lost 3 bases and 3 bases, there was a span of 17 bases. The CDR3 spells CAISDPRQVKDTGELFF. CDR3 coding DNA: TGTGCCATCAGTGATCCTAGACAGGTAAAGGACACCGGGGAGCTGTTTTTT.

The J gene is TRBJ2-7, the V gene TRBV27; 9 positions match TRBD1. This CDR3 is 15 amino acids long. From germline, CDR1 is MNHEY and CDR2 SMNVEV (reference sequence). V shed 6 bases and J 5 bases; nucleotides not matched to a gene: 11. The CDR3 region is CASSALRDRVHEQYF. CDR3 nucleotides: TGTGCCAGCAGCGCCTTAAGGGACAGGGTCCACGAGCAGTACTTC.

The V and J genes are TRBV6-5 and TRBJ2-1; 7 bases line up with TRBD2. Trimming took 4 bases from V and 6 from J; bases not matched to a gene: 6. This CDR3 region has 14 residues. Germline-derived CDR1 and CDR2 are MNHEY and SVGAGI. The CDR3 bases are TGTGCCAGCAGTTCAAAGCGGGGCCTCAATGAGCAGTTCTTC. Its translation: CASSSKRGLNEQFF.

The chain couples TRBV6-4 to TRBJ1-1; 8 bases fit TRBD1. J gave up 7 bases and V 8 bases, and 18 bases lay outside the gene matches. There are 16 residues in the CDR3. Germline lookup yields CDR1 MRHNA and CDR2 SNTAGT. CDR3 DNA: TGTGCCAGCGTCGGGACAGGCCCCAAAAATAGAATTGAAGCTTTCTTT. It translates to CASVGTGPKNRIEAFF.

This clone was seen only a few times. The chain carries TRBV10-2 and TRBJ1-5; 10 nucleotides agree with TRBD1. Germline V lookup: CDR1 WSHSY, CDR2 SAAADI. CDR3 size: 13 residues. The trim removed 4 bases at V and 6 bases at J, leaving 0 bases unmatched. CDR3 amino acids: CASSGDRGQPQHF. The CDR3 DNA reads TGCGCCAGCAGTGGGGACAGGGGTCAGCCCCAGCATTTT.

This clone was observed a handful of times. The CDR3 nucleotides are TGTGCCAGCAGCTTAGGCGACAGGAACTATGGCTACACCTTC. It encodes CASSLGDRNYGYTF. The chain carries TRBV7-8 and TRBJ1-2, with TRBD1 as a possible D gene (6 bases). V was shortened by 1 base and J by 2 bases, with 8 bases between the two germline ends. The CDR3 runs 14 residues. Germline CDR1 is SGHVS and CDR2 is FQNEAQ.

J is TRBJ2-7 and V is TRBV19; D may be TRBD2 (6 bases). With 9 bases removed from V and 6 bases from J, the gap between germline ends came to 15 bases. Germline CDR1 reads LNHDA; CDR2 reads SQIVND (reference sequence). CDR3 length: 12 amino acids. This CDR3 reads CASSPLAGEQYF. For the CDR3, the DNA is TGTGCCAGCTCTCCACTAGCAGGCGAGCAGTACTTC.

This chain uses TRBV6-1 with TRBJ1-5; D is undetermined. This CDR3 has 11 amino acids. V lost 6 bases, J lost 6 bases, and 6 bases lay in between. Germline CDR1 is MNHNS and CDR2 is SASEGT. The CDR3 coding sequence is TGTGCCAGCAGCGCGGGTCAGCCCCAGCATTTT. It yields the protein CASSAGQPQHF.

This chain joins TRBV7-9 and TRBJ2-5, with TRBD1 identical over 8 bases. The J call may be wrong; the DNA end is better matched by TRBJ2-7. Germline lookup yields CDR1 SEHNR and CDR2 FQNEAQ (reference sequence). This CDR3 has 14 residues. DNA for the CDR3: TGTGCCAGCAGCATTGGACAGGGTTTGGGCGAGCAGTACTTC. Amino acid sequence: CASSIGQGLGEQYF.

The chain employs TRBV2 and TRBJ2-1, with 10 bases identical to TRBD2. Germline V gives CDR1 SNHLY, CDR2 FYNNEI. The length of the CDR3 is 16 residues. V was clipped by 4 bases and J by 0 bases; unmatched bases: 3. CDR3: CASSGTSGSSYNEQFF. The CDR3 DNA reads TGTGCCAGCAGTGGGACTAGCGGTAGCTCCTACAATGAGCAGTTCTTC.

This clone was seen just once. The CDR3 region has the DNA TGTGCCAGCAGTGAATTGGACAGGGTGGAAGAGACCCAGTACTTC. Protein product: CASSELDRVEETQYF. V usage is TRBV25-1 and J usage is TRBJ2-5; TRBD1 matches at 8 bases. CDR1 is MGHDK and CDR2 is SYGVNS in the germline V gene. The CDR3 loop spans 15 amino acids. After removal of 1 base from V and 3 bases from J, the junction contained 4 bases not matched to a gene.

The rearrangement links TRBV6-5 to TRBJ1-2, with D possibly TRBD1 on 6 matching bases. Trimming removed 8 bases at V and 8 bases at J, with 18 bases between. Germline V CDR1 and CDR2: MNHEY, SVGAGI. CDR3 length: 13 amino acids. In nucleotides, the CDR3 is TGTGCCAGCGGGGGCTCCTTCGGTGCGGGCTACACCTTC. Translating it yields CASGGSFGAGYTF.

V gene TRBV5-1 combines with J gene TRBJ2-1, with 9 bases aligning to TRBD2. The junction had 9 bases not matched to a gene; V was cut back by 2 bases and J by 6 bases. Germline V gives CDR1 SGHRS, CDR2 YFSETQ. This CDR3 is built from 16 residues. The CDR3 is CASSFNSREGVNEQFF. The CDR3 nucleotides read TGCGCCAGCAGCTTCAATTCGCGGGAGGGCGTCAATGAGCAGTTCTTC.

This clone was observed a single time. The V gene is TRBV27, the J gene TRBJ2-5, with TRBD2 matching over 14 bases. This CDR3 region has 16 residues. The trim removed 6 bases at V and 3 bases at J, leaving 6 bases unmatched. CDR1 and CDR2 (germline): MNHEY, SMNVEV (reference sequence). CDR3: CASRISGLAGEETQYF. The CDR3 DNA reads TGTGCCAGCAGGATCTCGGGACTAGCGGGAGAAGAGACCCAGTACTTC.

V gene TRBV25-1 combines with J gene TRBJ2-4; a possible D gene is TRBD2 (6 bases). The CDR3 covers 13 residues. V was pared by 5 bases and J by 9 bases, with 14 bases between. Germline V gene sequence: CDR1 MGHDK, CDR2 SYGVNS. CDR3 sequence: CASSTPMGGIQYF. The CDR3 nucleotides read TGTGCCAGCAGTACACCCATGGGAGGCATTCAGTACTTC.

The chain recombines TRBV6-7 with TRBJ2-1; D is undetermined. TRBV6-7 is filed as an ORF, its function uncertain. The length of the CDR3 is 16 residues. Deletions cut 6 bases from V and 0 bases from J, with 15 bases between. The CDR3 DNA reads TGTGCCAGCAGGGCGCCTGGCGGCCGCTCCTACAATGAGCAGTTCTTC. This codes for CASRAPGGRSYNEQFF.

In nucleotides, the CDR3 is TGCGCCAGCAGCCATATCTTTGAGGCCGGCTATGGCTACACCTTC. This sequence encodes CASSHIFEAGYGYTF. The gene calls are TRBV4-3 and TRBJ1-2; no clear D gene. CDR3 length: 15 amino acids. Trimming took off 3 bases at V and 4 bases at J, with 15 bases between the two ends. Germline CDR1 LGHNA, CDR2 YSLEER.

This clone was seen only a few times. The gene calls are TRBV6-6 and TRBJ1-1, with D perhaps matching TRBD1 (6 bases). The CDR3 covers 12 residues. From germline, CDR1 is MNHNY and CDR2 SVGAGI (reference sequence). V lost 6 bases, J lost 5 bases, and 10 bases lay in between. CDR3 in DNA: TGTGCCAGCAGCCGCACAGGGACTGAAGCTTTCTTT. Its protein product is CASSRTGTEAFF.

This clone appeared a few times. J is TRBJ1-1 and V is TRBV29-1; possible D gene TRBD1, 6 bases. Trimming removed 7 bases at V and 0 bases at J, with 12 bases between. This CDR3 has 13 amino acids. Germline lookup yields CDR1 SQVTM and CDR2 ANQGSEA. The CDR3 sequence: CSARGAMNTEAFF. CDR3 bases: TGCAGCGCGCGGGGGGCCATGAACACTGAAGCTTTCTTT.

The rearrangement uses TRBV2 and TRBJ1-1; D unclear. The CDR3 is 11 residues long. Deletions cut 8 bases from V and 2 bases from J, with 6 bases between. Germline CDR1 and CDR2: SNHLY and FYNNEI. The CDR3 sequence: CASWSNTEAFF. CDR3 sequence (DNA): TGTGCCAGCTGGAGTAACACTGAAGCTTTCTTT. Full variable domain (outside the CDR3, taken from reference TRBV2 and TRBJ1-1): EPEVTQTPSHQVTQMGQEVILRCVPISNHLYFYWYRQILGQKVEFLVSFYNNEISEKSEIFDDQFSVERPDGSNFTLKIRSTKLEDSAMYFCASWSNTEAFFGQGTRLTVV.